These 21 T cell receptor beta chains were all obtained from the same sample, sequenced in a study of human T cells and chemical hapten exposure. TCRdb reprocessed the RACE reads with MiXCR, giving one entry per CDR3 protein. The sample shows fewer than 50,000 distinct CDR3 sequences, around 9.5% of them seen only once. Time point defined: patch test 3, about 24 weeks after DPC sensitization. Treatment reported: therapeutic diphenylcyclopropenone sensitization with weekly scalp DPC. Whole blood that had not been fractionated was the source of extracted total RNA. The sample consisted of whole blood, taken in connection with sensitization to the hapten diphenylcyclopropenone (DPC). The receptor source for this set is a man aged 45 to 65 with alopecia areata. Some clones in this sample may be carry-over from other donors' samples.

This clonotype turned up a few times. The chain joins TRBV7-9 to TRBJ2-5; D is unclear. Germline assignment: CDR1 SEHNR and CDR2 FQNEAQ (reference sequence). CDR3 size: 12 residues. Trimming pared 3 bases from V and 0 bases from J, leaving 2 bases between. The CDR3 protein is CASSLNQETQYF. The CDR3 DNA is TGTGCCAGCAGCTTGAACCAAGAGACCCAGTACTTC.

This clonotype was observed at least ten times. The rearrangement uses TRBV2 and TRBJ1-5; 10 bases align to TRBD1. Germline CDR1 reads SNHLY; CDR2 reads FYNNEI. V lost 5 bases to trimming and J lost 11 bases; unmatched junction nucleotides: 6. The CDR3 sequence is 13 residues long. This CDR3 is CASSSGTGAAQHF. The CDR3 region has the DNA TGTGCCAGCAGTTCCGGGACAGGGGCAGCCCAGCATTTT.

The V call is TRBV29-1, the J call TRBJ2-7; TRBD1 or TRBD2 may be the D gene (5 bases each). Per the germline V gene, CDR1 is SQVTM and CDR2 is ANQGSEA. Trimming cost V 6 bases and J 7 bases, with 22 bases left between them. CDR3 size: 14 residues. CDR3 coding DNA: TGCAGCGTCGGATCCGGGACCCCCGAATTGGAGCAGTACTTC. Residues: CSVGSGTPELEQYF.

This clonotype was seen at least ten times. The chain carries TRBV7-3 and TRBJ2-3, with D possibly matching TRBD2 (5 bases). The length of the CDR3 is 16 residues. Germline CDR1 and CDR2: SGHTA and FQGTGA. The V gene lost 2 bases and the J gene lost 9 bases, with 21 bases spanning the gap. The CDR3 DNA is TGTGCCAGCAGCTTATGGGGTCCGACGAATGGAGGCACGCAGTATTTT. This codes for CASSLWGPTNGGTQYF.

The V call is TRBV29-1, the J call TRBJ2-1; D might be TRBD2 (5 bases). Trimming took off 7 bases at V and 0 bases at J, with 13 bases between the two ends. Germline-derived CDR1 and CDR2 are SQVTM and ANQGSEA. The CDR3 is 14 residues long. For the CDR3, the DNA is TGCAGCGCTATAGCGAAAAGCTCCTACAATGAGCAGTTCTTC. It codes for CSAIAKSSYNEQFF.

J is TRBJ2-1 and V is TRBV2; TRBD2 matches at 9 bases. The CDR3 spans 15 residues. The germline V gene has CDR1 SNHLY and CDR2 FYNNEI. The J segment lost 6 bases and the V segment lost 6 bases, leaving 9 bases of the junction unmatched. The DNA of the CDR3 is TGTGCCAGCAGCCCCGGGACTAGCCTATTCAATGAGCAGTTCTTC. It codes for CASSPGTSLFNEQFF.

The sample holds many counts of this clonotype. The chain links TRBV13 to TRBJ2-7, with 7 nucleotides matching TRBD1. Germline V lookup: CDR1 PRHDT, CDR2 FYEKMQ (reference sequence). J lost 3 bases, V lost 1 base, and 6 bases had no gene match. The CDR3 contains 15 residues. The CDR3: CASSLDRGIGYEQYF. The CDR3 DNA sequence: TGTGCCAGCAGCTTAGACAGGGGAATCGGCTACGAGCAGTACTTC.

This clonotype occurred a few times. The chain uses TRBV20-1 and TRBJ1-1; D is uncertain. The length of the CDR3 is 15 residues. The V end lost 1 base, the J end lost 1 base, and 13 bases lay between the germline ends. CDR1 DFQATT and CDR2 SNEGSKA come from the germline V gene (reference sequence). The CDR3 loop reads CSARVPGFPNTEAFF. CDR3 coding DNA: TGCAGTGCTAGAGTCCCGGGGTTCCCGAACACTGAAGCTTTCTTT.

This clonotype was seen repeatedly, ten times or more. The V call is TRBV5-1, the J call TRBJ1-3, with D possibly TRBD1 on 6 matching bases. The CDR3 has 16 residues. CDR1 SGHRS and CDR2 YFSETQ come from the germline V gene. Trimming removed 2 bases from V and 4 bases from J, with 16 bases in between. The CDR3 spells CASSFPPGADGNTIYF. CDR3 sequence (DNA): TGCGCCAGCAGCTTTCCCCCGGGGGCCGACGGAAACACCATATATTTT.

The chain uses TRBV7-9 and TRBJ1-1, with 8 bases fitting TRBD1. The CDR3 covers 15 residues. With V trimmed by 4 bases and J by 4 bases, 8 bases remained unmatched. Germline V CDR1 and CDR2: SEHNR, FQNEAQ (reference sequence). CDR3 sequence: CASSSGQGARTEAFF. CDR3 nucleotides: TGTGCCAGCAGCTCAGGGCAGGGGGCGCGCACTGAAGCTTTCTTT.

This chain connects TRBV6-6 to TRBJ1-4; D not resolved. The CDR3 has 14 amino acids. Germline assignment: CDR1 MNHNY and CDR2 SVGAGI (reference sequence). Trimming took off 4 bases at V and 0 bases at J, with 6 bases between the two ends. In DNA form, the CDR3 reads TGTGCCAGCAGTTCTCCAGCAACTAATGAAAAACTGTTTTTT. This translates into CASSSPATNEKLFF.

This clonotype was found many times. The V and J genes are TRBV27 and TRBJ2-7; D is ambiguous. CDR1 and CDR2 from the germline V gene are MNHEY and SMNVEV (reference sequence). V gave up 0 bases and J gave up 2 bases, with 14 bases separating them. This CDR3 contains 16 residues. Written as DNA, the CDR3 is TGTGCCAGCAGTTTATCGAGAGCGACGCTAACCTACGAGCAGTACTTC. Protein sequence: CASSLSRATLTYEQYF.

This chain links TRBV9 with TRBJ1-1; D gene uncertain. From germline, CDR1 is SGDLS and CDR2 YYNGEE. This CDR3 contains 15 residues. V was trimmed by 0 bases and J by 0 bases, leaving 9 bases between them. Written as DNA, the CDR3 is TGTGCCAGCAGCGTAGGTGGCGGCTTGAACACTGAAGCTTTCTTT. This gives the protein CASSVGGGLNTEAFF. The variable domain in full, with the rest retrieved from reference TRBV9 and TRBJ1-1, is DSGVTQTPKHLITATGQRVTLRCSPRSGDLSVYWYQQSLDQGLQFLIQYYNGEERAKGNILERFSAQQFPDLHSELNLSSLELGDSALYFCASSVGGGLNTEAFFGQGTRLTVV.

The rearrangement uses TRBV29-1 and TRBJ2-3; 9 nucleotides match TRBD1. V shed 1 base and J 3 bases; nucleotides not matched to a gene: 5. The germline CDR1 and CDR2 sequences are SQVTM and ANQGSEA. CDR3 length: 15 residues. CDR3 loop: CSVEVTGGTTDTQYF. The CDR3 nucleotides are TGCAGCGTTGAAGTAACAGGGGGCACGACAGATACGCAGTATTTT.

In its sample, this clonotype was seen many times. The chain links TRBV3-1 to TRBJ1-1; D perhaps matches TRBD1 (5 bases). Trimming removed 1 base at V and 0 bases at J, with 15 bases between. There are 17 residues in the CDR3. Per the germline V gene, CDR1 is LGHDT and CDR2 is YNNKEL (reference sequence). The CDR3 sequence: CASSQGQMGLLNTEAFF. CDR3 nucleotides: TGTGCCAGCAGCCAAGGGCAAATGGGACTCCTGAACACTGAAGCTTTCTTT.

The V gene is TRBV6-1, the J gene TRBJ2-3; 10 positions agree with TRBD1. Germline V gives CDR1 MNHNS, CDR2 SASEGT. V was pared by 6 bases and J by 3 bases, with 9 bases of the junction left unmatched. The CDR3 covers 16 residues. DNA of the CDR3: TGTGCCAGCAGCAAATGGGACAGGGGCTATACAGATACGCAGTATTTT. As protein: CASSKWDRGYTDTQYF.

This clonotype was seen many times. The chain recombines TRBV10-1 with TRBJ2-2, with D unclear. The CDR3 runs 15 residues. Trimming pared 4 bases from V and 4 bases from J, leaving 13 bases between. The germline gives CDR1 WNHNN, CDR2 SYGVQD (reference sequence). The CDR3 loop reads CASSAGPDPTGELFF. Written as DNA, the CDR3 is TGCGCCAGCAGTGCGGGCCCGGATCCCACCGGGGAGCTGTTTTTT.

At least ten counts were recorded for this clonotype. This chain links TRBV2 with TRBJ1-6, with D unresolved. The CDR3 is 15 amino acids. The V end was cut by 7 bases, the J end by 0 bases, with 10 bases between. Germline V CDR1 and CDR2: SNHLY, FYNNEI. CDR3 coding DNA: TGTGCCAGCACCCGCGACAACTCCTATAATTCACCCCTCCACTTT. As protein: CASTRDNSYNSPLHF.

The count of this clonotype is one. The chain has TRBV29-1 and TRBJ2-7; possible D gene TRBD1, 6 bases. The CDR3 consists of 14 residues. Germline V gene lookup returns CDR1 SQVTM and CDR2 ANQGSEA. Trimming left V 6 bases short and J 4 bases short, with 19 bases between. CDR3 sequence (DNA): TGCAGCGTCAATATTCCGGACAGCTCGTACGAGCAGTACTTC. Its translation: CSVNIPDSSYEQYF.

The V gene is TRBV27, the J gene TRBJ2-7, with 7 nucleotides matching TRBD2. Germline V lookup: CDR1 MNHEY, CDR2 SMNVEV (reference sequence). J gave up 2 bases and V 4 bases, and 5 bases lay outside the gene matches. The CDR3 has 14 amino acids. CDR3 in DNA: TGTGCCAGCAGTTCTAGGGAGGGCCCCTACGAGCAGTACTTC. This gives the protein CASSSREGPYEQYF.

This sequence joins TRBV11-2 and TRBJ2-1; D is undetermined. The CDR3 has 14 residues. V lost 5 bases and J lost 1, with 9 bases in between. Germline assignment: CDR1 SGHAT and CDR2 FQNNGV. This chain's CDR3 is CASSRMGSYNEQFF. The DNA of the CDR3 is TGTGCCAGCAGCCGGATGGGGTCCTACAATGAGCAGTTCTTC.